The sequence of this T cell receptor (beta chain) was determined in a study of T cell changes during pregnancy in multiple sclerosis. Measured with immunoSEQ multiplex PCR; TCRdb has only the in-frame clones, and not every one. The repertoire consists of about 59,000 clones, with approximately 90% occurring once and the leading ten covering 0.8% to 0.9%. Germline-derived CDR1 and CDR2 are SGHTA and FQGTGA. V was shortened by 1 base and J by 5 bases, with 11 bases between the two germline ends. This CDR3 is 15 amino acids long. The gene calls are TRBV7-3 and TRBJ2-2; the D gene is possibly TRBD2 (7 bases). The sequencing used peripheral blood, collected in the first trimester of pregnancy. This TCR derives from a female donor in good health, enrolled as a control in a pregnancy study. DNA for the CDR3: TGTGCCAGCAGCTTAATGGGGGGGCAGACCGGGGAGCTGTTTTTT. Translated: CASSLMGGQTGELFF.